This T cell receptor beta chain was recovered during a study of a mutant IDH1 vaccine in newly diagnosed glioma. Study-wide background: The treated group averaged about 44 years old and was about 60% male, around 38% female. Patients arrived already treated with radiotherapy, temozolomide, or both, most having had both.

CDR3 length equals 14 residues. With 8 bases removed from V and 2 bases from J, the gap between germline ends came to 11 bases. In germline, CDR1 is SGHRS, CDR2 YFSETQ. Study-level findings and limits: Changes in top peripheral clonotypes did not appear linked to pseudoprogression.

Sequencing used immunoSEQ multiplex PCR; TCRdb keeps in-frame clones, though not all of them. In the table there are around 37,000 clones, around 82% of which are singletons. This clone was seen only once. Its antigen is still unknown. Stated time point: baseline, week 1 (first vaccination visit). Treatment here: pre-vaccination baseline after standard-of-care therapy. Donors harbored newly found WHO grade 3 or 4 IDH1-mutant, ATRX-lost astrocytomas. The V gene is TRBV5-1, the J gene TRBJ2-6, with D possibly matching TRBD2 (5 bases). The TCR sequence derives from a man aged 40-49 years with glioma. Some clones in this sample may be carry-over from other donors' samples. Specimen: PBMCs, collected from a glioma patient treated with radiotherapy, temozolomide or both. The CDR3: CASVTTAGANVLTF. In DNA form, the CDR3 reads TGCGCCAGTGTGACTACTGCTGGGGCCAACGTCCTGACTTTC.